The 5 T cell receptor beta chains below all came from one sample that was sequenced in a study of blood T cell repertoires in COVID-19. Profiled with immunoSEQ multiplex PCR; TCRdb holds only in-frame clones, not every one. This sample has 150,000 to 200,000 clones, with about four fifths found just once. The sample comprised PBMCs or T cells enriched from blood (not recorded which). The receptor set was obtained from a man aged 40-55 years who had recovered from COVID-19.

This clone was observed a few times. The genes are TRBV9 and TRBJ1-3; 12 positions agree with TRBD1. The CDR3 contains 20 residues. The V gene end was trimmed by 2 bases and the J gene end by 0 bases; junction bases not matched to a gene: 12. Germline V gene lookup returns CDR1 SGDLS and CDR2 YYNGEE. The CDR3 DNA is TGTGCCAGCAGCGTGGCCGTGGGACAGGGGGCGCCAAGCTCTGGAAACACCATATATTTT. It codes for CASSVAVGQGAPSSGNTIYF.

The chain has TRBV11-2 and TRBJ2-7, with D perhaps matching TRBD2 (7 bases). The CDR3 totals 16 residues. From germline, CDR1 is SGHAT and CDR2 FQNNGV. Trimming removed 0 bases from V and 5 bases from J, with 17 bases in between. The CDR3 sequence: CASSLDRGGGSNEQYF. As DNA, the CDR3 is TGTGCCAGCAGCTTAGATCGGGGAGGGGGTAGCAACGAGCAGTACTTC.

This chain links TRBV18 with TRBJ1-4, with D maybe TRBD1 (5 bases). The CDR3 spans 13 residues. Looked up from germline, CDR1 is KGHSH and CDR2 is LQKENI. Trimming left V 3 bases short and J 6 bases short, with 8 bases between. CDR3 sequence (DNA): TGTGCCAGCTCACCCTCGGGGGATGAAAAACTGTTTTTT. The encoded protein is CASSPSGDEKLFF.

V usage is TRBV6-1 and J usage is TRBJ2-1, with D possibly being TRBD1 (6 bases). CDR1 and CDR2 (germline): MNHNS, SASEGT. V dropped 3 bases and J dropped 5 bases, with 14 bases sitting between them. This CDR3 is 15 amino acids long. The DNA of the CDR3 is TGTGCCAGCAGTGATGTGGTGGGGGCCCACAATGAGCAGTTCTTC. Its translation: CASSDVVGAHNEQFF.

This sequence joins TRBV7-9 and TRBJ2-7, with D perhaps matching TRBD2 (5 bases). The CDR3 is 15 residues long. CDR1 SEHNR and CDR2 FQNEAQ come from the germline V gene (reference sequence). The V end was cut by 4 bases, the J end by 4 bases, with 17 bases between. The CDR3 loop reads CASSSPSTGSYEQYF. CDR3 nucleotides: TGTGCCAGCAGCTCACCCTCAACGGGGAGTTACGAGCAGTACTTC.